This T cell receptor beta chain was identified during a study of blood T cell repertoires in COVID-19. Background on the study: T cells, B-cell-depleted T cells, or PBMCs provided the cDNA or gDNA that served as material.

Seattle researchers signed up patients amid active infection and tracked them longitudinally. The authors' processing: Amplification from reference gene primers served as the basis for estimated nucleated cell counts. Some clones are missing from TCRdb's copy, which holds only in-frame ones; the method was immunoSEQ multiplex PCR. The V and J calls and the clone size are those of that table, but D and trimming were determined from the DNA. The sample records approximately 350,000 clones, about 89% being singletons. Sequenced sample: peripheral blood. This sequence originates from a woman aged 25 to 39 with COVID-19, enrolled during active disease.

DNA for the CDR3: TGTGCCAGCAGCAAAGATCGGAGGGTCACTAAAGAGACCCAGTACTTC. This codes for CASSKDRRVTKETQYF. The chain has TRBV21-1 and TRBJ2-5; TRBD2 is the table's D call, not checked against the DNA. TRBV21-1 is a pseudogene locus. This CDR3 has 16 amino acids.